This TCR beta chain derives from a study of blood T cell repertoires in COVID-19. Germline-derived CDR1 and CDR2 are LGHDT and YNNKEL (reference sequence). The CDR3 loop spans 17 amino acids. J gave up 4 bases and V 4 bases, and 6 bases lay outside the gene matches. The method was immunoSEQ multiplex PCR; TCRdb's version includes in-frame clones alone and lacks a portion of them. The repertoire has tens of thousands of clones, 88% of them found once; the top ten carry approximately 6.8%. The chain carries TRBV3-1 (or the pseudogene TRBV3-2) and TRBJ2-3, with 15 positions matching TRBD2. The sample consisted of peripheral blood. This receptor was taken from a woman older than 75 with acute or convalescent COVID-19. For the CDR3, the DNA is TGTGCCAGCAGCCGGACTAGCGGGGGGGCCGGTGCAGATACGCAGTATTTT. This encodes CASSRTSGGAGADTQYF.